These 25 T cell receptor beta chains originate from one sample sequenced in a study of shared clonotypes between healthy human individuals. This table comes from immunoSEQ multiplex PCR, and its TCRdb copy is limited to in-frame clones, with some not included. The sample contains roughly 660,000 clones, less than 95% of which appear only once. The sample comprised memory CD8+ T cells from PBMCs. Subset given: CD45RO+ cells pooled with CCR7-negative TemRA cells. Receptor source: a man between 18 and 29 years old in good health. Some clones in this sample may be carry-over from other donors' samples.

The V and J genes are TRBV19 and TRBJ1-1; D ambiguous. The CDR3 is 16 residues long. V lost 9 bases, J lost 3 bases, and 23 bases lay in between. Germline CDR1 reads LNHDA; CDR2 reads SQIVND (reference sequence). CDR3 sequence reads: CASQTLMSPADTEAFF. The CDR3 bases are TGTGCCAGCCAGACTCTTATGTCTCCAGCGGACACTGAAGCTTTCTTT.

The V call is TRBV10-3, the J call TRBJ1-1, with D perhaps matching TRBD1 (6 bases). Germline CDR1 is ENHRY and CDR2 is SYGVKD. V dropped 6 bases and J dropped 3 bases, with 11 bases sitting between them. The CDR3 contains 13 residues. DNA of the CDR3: TGTGCCATCAGATTGGACAGATACACTGAAGCTTTCTTT. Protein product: CAIRLDRYTEAFF.

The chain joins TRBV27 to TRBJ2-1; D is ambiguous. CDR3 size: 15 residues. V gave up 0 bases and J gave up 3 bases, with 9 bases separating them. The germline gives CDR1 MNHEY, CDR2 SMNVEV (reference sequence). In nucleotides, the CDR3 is TGTGCCAGCAGTTTATCGGACCCACACTACAATGAGCAGTTCTTC. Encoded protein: CASSLSDPHYNEQFF.

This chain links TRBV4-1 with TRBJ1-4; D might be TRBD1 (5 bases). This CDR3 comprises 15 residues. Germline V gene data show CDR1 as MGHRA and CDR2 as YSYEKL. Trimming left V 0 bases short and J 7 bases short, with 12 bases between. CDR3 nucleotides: TGCGCCAGCAGCCAAGATGGGACGGGCGGTGAAAAACTGTTTTTT. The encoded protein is CASSQDGTGGEKLFF.

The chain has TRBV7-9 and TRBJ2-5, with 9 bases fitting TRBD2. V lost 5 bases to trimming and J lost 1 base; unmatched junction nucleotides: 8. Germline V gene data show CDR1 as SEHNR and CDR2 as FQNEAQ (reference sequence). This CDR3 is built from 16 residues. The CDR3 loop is CASSPTVSGSQETQYF. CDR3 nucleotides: TGTGCCAGCAGCCCGACGGTTAGCGGGAGCCAAGAGACCCAGTACTTC.

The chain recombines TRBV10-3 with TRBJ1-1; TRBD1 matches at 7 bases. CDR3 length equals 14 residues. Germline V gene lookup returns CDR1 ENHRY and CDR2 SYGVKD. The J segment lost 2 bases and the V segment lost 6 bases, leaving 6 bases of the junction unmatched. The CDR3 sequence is CAISLGTDNTEAFF. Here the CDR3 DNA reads TGTGCCATCAGCCTTGGGACAGATAACACTGAAGCTTTCTTT.

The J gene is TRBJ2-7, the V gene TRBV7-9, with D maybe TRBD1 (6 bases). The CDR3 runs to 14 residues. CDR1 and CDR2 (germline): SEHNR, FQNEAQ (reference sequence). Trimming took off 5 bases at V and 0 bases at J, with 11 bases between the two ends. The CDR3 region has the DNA TGTGCCAGCAGCGAGACAGGAGTCTCCTACGAGCAGTACTTC. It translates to CASSETGVSYEQYF. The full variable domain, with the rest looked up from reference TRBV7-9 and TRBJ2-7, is DTGVSQNPRHKITKRGQNVTFRCDPISEHNRLYWYRQTLGQGPEFLTYFQNEAQLEKSRLLSDRFSAERPKGSFSTLEIQRTEQGDSAMYLCASSETGVSYEQYFGPGTRLTVT.

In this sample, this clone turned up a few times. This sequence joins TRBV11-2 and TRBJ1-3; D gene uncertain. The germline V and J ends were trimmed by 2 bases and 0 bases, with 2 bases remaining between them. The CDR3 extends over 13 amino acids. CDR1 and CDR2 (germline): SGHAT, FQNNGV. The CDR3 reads CASSLTSGNTIYF. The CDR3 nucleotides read TGTGCCAGCAGCTTAACCTCTGGAAACACCATATATTTT.

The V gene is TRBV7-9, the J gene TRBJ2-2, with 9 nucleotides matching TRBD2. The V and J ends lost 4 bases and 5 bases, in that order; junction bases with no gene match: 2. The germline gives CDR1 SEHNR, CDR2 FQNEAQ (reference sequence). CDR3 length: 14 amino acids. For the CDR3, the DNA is TGTGCCAGCAGCTGGCTAGCGGGGACCGGGGAGCTGTTTTTT. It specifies CASSWLAGTGELFF.

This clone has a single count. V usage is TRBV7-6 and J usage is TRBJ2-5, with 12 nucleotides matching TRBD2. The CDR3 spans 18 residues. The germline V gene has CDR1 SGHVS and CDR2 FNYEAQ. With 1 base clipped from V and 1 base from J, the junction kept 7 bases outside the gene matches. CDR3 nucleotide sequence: TGTGCCAGCAGCTTAGGGCTAGCGGGAGGGCTTTCCCAAGAGACCCAGTACTTC. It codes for CASSLGLAGGLSQETQYF.

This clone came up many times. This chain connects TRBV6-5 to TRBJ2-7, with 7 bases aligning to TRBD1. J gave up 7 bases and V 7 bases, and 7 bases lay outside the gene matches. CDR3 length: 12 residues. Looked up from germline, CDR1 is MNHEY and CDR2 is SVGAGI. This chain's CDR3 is CASNQGGREQYF. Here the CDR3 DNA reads TGTGCCAGCAACCAAGGGGGCAGGGAGCAGTACTTC.

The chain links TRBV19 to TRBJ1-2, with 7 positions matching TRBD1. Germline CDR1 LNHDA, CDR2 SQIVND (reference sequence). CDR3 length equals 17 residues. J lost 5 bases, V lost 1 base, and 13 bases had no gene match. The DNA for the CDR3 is TGTGCCAGTAGTATAGTACAGGGGCCCATCGAGGAGTATGGCTACACCTTC. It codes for CASSIVQGPIEEYGYTF.

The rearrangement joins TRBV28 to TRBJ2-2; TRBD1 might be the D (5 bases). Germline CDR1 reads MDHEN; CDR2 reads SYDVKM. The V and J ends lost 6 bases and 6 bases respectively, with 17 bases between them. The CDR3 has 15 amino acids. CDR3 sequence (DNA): TGTGCCAGCAGCGAAAACAGGATCCTGGCCGGGGAGCTGTTTTTT. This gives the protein CASSENRILAGELFF.

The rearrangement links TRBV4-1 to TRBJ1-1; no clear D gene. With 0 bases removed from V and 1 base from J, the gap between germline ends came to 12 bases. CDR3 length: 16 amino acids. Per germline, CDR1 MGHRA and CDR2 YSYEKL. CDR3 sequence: CASSQDVTMRNTEAFF. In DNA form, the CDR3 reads TGCGCCAGCAGCCAAGACGTGACAATGCGGAACACTGAAGCTTTCTTT.

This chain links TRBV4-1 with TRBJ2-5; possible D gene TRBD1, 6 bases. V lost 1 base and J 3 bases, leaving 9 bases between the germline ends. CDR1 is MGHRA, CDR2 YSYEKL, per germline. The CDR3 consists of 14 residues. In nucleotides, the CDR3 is TGCGCCAGCAGCCAAGGGACAGTTGAAGAGACCCAGTACTTC. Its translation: CASSQGTVEETQYF.

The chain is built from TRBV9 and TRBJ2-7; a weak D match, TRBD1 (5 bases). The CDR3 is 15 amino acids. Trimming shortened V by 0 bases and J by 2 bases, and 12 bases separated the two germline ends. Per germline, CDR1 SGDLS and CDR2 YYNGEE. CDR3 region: CASSVGGRFTYEQYF. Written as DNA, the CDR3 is TGTGCCAGCAGCGTAGGGGGCAGGTTTACCTACGAGCAGTACTTC.

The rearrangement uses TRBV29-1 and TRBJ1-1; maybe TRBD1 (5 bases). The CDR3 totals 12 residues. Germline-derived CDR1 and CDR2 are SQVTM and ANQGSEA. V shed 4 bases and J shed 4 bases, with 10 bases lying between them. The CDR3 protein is CSVVRGPTEAFF. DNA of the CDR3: TGCAGCGTTGTACGGGGCCCCACTGAAGCTTTCTTT.

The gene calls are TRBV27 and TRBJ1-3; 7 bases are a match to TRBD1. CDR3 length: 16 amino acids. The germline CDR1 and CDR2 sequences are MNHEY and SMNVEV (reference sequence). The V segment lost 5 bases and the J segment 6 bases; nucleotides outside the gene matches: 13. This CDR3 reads CASSPSTGHVQNTIYF. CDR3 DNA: TGTGCCAGCAGTCCCTCGACAGGGCACGTTCAAAACACCATATATTTT.

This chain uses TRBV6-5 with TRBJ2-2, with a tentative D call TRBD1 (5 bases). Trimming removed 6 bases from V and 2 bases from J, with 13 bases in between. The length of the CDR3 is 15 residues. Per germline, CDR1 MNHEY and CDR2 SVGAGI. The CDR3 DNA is TGTGCCAGCAGCGGACAAGGACAAAACACCGGGGAGCTGTTTTTT. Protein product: CASSGQGQNTGELFF.

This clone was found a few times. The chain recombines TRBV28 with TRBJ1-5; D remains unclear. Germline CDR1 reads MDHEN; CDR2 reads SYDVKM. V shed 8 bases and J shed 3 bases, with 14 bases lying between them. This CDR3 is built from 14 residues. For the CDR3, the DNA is TGTGCCAGCGGCCAGGACGGACCCAATCAGCCCCAGCATTTT. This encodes CASGQDGPNQPQHF. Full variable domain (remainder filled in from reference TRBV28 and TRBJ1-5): DVKVTQSSRYLVKRTGEKVFLECVQDMDHENMFWYRQDPGLGLRLIYFSYDVKMKEKGDIPEGYSVSREKKERFSLILESASTNQTSMYLCASGQDGPNQPQHFGDGTRLSIL.

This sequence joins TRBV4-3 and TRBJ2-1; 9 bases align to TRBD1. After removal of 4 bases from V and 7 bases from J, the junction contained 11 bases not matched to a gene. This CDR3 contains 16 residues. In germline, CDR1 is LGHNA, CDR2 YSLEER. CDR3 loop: CASSRGVGQGGNEQFF. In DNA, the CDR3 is TGCGCCAGCAGCCGGGGAGTGGGACAGGGAGGGAATGAGCAGTTCTTC.

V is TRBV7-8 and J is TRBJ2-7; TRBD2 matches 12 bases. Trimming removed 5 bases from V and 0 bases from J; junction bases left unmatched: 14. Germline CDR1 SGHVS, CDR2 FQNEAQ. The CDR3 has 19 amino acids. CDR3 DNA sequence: TGTGCCAGCAGCCCACGCGGACTAGCGGGACGCGAAAGCTCCTACGAGCAGTACTTC. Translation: CASSPRGLAGRESSYEQYF.

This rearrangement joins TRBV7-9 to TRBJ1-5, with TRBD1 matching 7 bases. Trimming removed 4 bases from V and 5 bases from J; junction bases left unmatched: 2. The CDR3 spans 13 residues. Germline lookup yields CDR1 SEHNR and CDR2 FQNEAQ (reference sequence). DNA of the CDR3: TGTGCCAGCAGCTCAGGGGGATATCAGCCCCAGCATTTT. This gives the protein CASSSGGYQPQHF.

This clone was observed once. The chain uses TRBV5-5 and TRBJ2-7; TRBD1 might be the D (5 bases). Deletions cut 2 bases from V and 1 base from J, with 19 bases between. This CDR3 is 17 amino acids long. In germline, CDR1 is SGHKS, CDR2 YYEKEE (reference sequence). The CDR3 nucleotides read TGTGCCAGCAGCTTAAGTCTTAGGACACTACTTTCCTACGAGCAGTACTTC. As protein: CASSLSLRTLLSYEQYF. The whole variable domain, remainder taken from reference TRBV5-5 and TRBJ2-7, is DAGVTQSPTHLIKTRGQQVTLRCSPISGHKSVSWYQQVLGQGPQFIFQYYEKEERGRGNFPDRFSARQFPNYSSELNVNALLLGDSALYLCASSLSLRTLLSYEQYFGPGTRLTVT.

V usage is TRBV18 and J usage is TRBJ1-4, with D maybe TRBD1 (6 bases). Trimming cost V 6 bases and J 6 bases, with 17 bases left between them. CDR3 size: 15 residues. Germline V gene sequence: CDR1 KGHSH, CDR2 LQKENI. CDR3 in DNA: TGTGCCAGCTCCAGGGGCCAAAGCAGGGATGAAAAACTGTTTTTT. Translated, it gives CASSRGQSRDEKLFF. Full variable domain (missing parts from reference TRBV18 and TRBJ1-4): NAGVMQNPRHLVRRRGQEARLRCSPMKGHSHVYWYRQLPEEGLKFMVYLQKENIIDESGMPKERFSAEFPKEGPSILRIQQVVRGDSAAYFCASSRGQSRDEKLFFGSGTQLSVL.